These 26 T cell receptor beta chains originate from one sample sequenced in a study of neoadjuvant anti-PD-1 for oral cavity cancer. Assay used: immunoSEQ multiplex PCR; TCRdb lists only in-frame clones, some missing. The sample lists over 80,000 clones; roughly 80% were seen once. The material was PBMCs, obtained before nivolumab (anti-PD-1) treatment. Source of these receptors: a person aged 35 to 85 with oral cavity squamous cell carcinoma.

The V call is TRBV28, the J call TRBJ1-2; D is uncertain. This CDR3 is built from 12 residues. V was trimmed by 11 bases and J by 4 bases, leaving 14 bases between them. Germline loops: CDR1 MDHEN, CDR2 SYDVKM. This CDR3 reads CAHGGGLYGYTF. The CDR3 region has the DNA TGTGCCCACGGCGGCGGACTCTATGGCTACACCTTC.

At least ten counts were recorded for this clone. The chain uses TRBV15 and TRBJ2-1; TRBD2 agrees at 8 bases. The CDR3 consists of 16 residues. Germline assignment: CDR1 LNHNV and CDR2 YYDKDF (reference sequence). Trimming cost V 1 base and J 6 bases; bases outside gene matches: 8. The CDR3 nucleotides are TGTGCCACCAGCAGAGCGGGAGGGCCGGGGAGCAATGAGCAGTTCTTC. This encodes CATSRAGGPGSNEQFF.

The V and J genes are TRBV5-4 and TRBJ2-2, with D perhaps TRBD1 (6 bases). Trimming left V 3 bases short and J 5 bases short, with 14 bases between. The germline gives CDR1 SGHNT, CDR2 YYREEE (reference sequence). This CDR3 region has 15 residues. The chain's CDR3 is CASSSGEWGTGELFF. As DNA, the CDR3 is TGTGCCAGCAGCTCAGGGGAATGGGGGACCGGGGAGCTGTTTTTT. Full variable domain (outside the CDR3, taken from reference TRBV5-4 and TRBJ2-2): ETGVTQSPTHLIKTRGQQVTLRCSSQSGHNTVSWYQQALGQGPQFIFQYYREEENGRGNFPPRFSGLQFPNYSSELNVNALELDDSALYLCASSSGEWGTGELFFGEGSRLTVL.

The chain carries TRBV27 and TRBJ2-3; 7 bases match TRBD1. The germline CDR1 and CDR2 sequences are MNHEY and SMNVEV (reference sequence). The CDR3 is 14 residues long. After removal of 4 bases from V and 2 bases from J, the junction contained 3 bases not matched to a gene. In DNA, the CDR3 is TGTGCCAGCAGTTCGACAGGGTACACAGATACGCAGTATTTT. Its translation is CASSSTGYTDTQYF.

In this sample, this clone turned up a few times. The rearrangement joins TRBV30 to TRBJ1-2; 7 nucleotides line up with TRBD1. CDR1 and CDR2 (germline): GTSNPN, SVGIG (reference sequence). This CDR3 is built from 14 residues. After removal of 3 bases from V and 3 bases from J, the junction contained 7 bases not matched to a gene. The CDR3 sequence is CAWSRGGEYYGYTF. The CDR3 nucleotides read TGTGCCTGGAGCAGGGGGGGCGAATACTATGGCTACACCTTC.

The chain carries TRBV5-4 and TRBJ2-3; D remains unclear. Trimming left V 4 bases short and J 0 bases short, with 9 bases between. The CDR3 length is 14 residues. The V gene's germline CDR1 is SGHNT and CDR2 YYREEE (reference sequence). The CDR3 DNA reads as TGTGCCAGCAGCCTTAGCAGTAGCACAGATACGCAGTATTTT. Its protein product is CASSLSSSTDTQYF.

CDR3 DNA sequence: TGCAGCGTTGGTCCGGGACAGGAAACTACTAGAAACAATGAGCAGTTCTTC. It specifies CSVGPGQETTRNNEQFF. V and J are TRBV29-1 and TRBJ2-1; TRBD1 agrees at 8 bases. Unmatched junction bases numbered 16, after V lost 4 bases and J lost 5 bases. CDR1 is SQVTM and CDR2 is ANQGSEA in the germline V gene. This CDR3 has 17 amino acids.

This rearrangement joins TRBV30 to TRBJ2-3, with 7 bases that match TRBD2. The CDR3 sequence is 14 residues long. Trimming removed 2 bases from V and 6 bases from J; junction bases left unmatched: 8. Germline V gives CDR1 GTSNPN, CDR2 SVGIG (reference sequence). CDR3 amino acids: CAWSLGGSSDTQYF. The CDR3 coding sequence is TGTGCCTGGAGTTTGGGAGGGAGTAGCGATACGCAGTATTTT.

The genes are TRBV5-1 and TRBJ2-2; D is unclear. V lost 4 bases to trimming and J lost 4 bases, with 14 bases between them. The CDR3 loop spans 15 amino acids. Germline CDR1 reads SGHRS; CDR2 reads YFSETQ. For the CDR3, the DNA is TGCGCCAGCAGCGTGACGGACCCGAGCACCGGGGAGCTGTTTTTT. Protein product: CASSVTDPSTGELFF.

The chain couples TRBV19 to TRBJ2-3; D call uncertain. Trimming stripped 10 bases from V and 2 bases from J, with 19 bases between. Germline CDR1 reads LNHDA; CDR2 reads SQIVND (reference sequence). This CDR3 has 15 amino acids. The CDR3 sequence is CATSILPRPTDTQYF. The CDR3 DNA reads TGTGCCACCAGTATACTACCCCGACCCACAGATACGCAGTATTTT.

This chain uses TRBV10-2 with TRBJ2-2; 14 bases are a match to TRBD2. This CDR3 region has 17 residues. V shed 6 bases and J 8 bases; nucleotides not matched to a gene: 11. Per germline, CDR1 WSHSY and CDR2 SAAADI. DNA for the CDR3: TGCGCCAGCAGCCAGCTGGGACTAGCGGGAGAAGAGGGGGAGCTGTTTTTT. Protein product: CASSQLGLAGEEGELFF.

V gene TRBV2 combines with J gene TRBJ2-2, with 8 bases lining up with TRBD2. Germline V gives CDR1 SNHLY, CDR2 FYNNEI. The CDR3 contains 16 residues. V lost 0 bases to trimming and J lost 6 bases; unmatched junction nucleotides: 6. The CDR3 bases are TGTGCCAGCAGTGAAGCGCGGGGGGCCAGGGCCGGGGAGCTGTTTTTT. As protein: CASSEARGARAGELFF.

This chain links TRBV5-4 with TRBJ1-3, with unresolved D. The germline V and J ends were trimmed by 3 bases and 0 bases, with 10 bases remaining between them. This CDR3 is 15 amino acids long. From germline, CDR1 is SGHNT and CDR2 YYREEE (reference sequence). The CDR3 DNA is TGTGCCAGCAGCTCCCCCCAGCCCTCTGGAAACACCATATATTTT. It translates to CASSSPQPSGNTIYF.

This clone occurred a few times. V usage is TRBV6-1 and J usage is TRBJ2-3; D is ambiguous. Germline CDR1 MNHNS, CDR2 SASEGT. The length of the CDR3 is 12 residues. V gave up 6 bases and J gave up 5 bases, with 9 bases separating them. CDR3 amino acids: CASSLNRDTQYF. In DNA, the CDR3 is TGTGCCAGCAGCCTGAACAGAGATACGCAGTATTTT.

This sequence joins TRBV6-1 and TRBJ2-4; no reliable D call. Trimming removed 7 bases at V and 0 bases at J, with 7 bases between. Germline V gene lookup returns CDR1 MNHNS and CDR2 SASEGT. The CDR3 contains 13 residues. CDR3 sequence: CASNPEAKNIQYF. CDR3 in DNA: TGTGCCAGCAACCCAGAAGCCAAAAACATTCAGTACTTC.

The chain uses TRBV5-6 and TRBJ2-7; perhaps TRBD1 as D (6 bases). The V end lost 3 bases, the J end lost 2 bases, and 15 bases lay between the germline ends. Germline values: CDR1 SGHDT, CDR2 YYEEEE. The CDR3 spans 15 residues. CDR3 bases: TGTGCCAGCAGCTGGGTAGGAGAGGGGGCCTACGAGCAGTACTTC. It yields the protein CASSWVGEGAYEQYF.

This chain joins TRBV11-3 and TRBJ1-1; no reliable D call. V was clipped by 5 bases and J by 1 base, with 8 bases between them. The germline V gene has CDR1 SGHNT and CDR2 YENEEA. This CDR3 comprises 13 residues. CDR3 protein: CASSRWQNTEAFF. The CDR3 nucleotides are TGTGCCAGCAGCCGATGGCAGAACACTGAAGCTTTCTTT.

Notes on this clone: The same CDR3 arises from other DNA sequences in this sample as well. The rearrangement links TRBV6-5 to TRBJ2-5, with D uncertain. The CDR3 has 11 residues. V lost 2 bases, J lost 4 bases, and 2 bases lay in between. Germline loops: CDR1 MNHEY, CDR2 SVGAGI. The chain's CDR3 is CASSYGETQYF. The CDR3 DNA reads TGTGCCAGCAGTTACGGAGAGACCCAGTACTTC.

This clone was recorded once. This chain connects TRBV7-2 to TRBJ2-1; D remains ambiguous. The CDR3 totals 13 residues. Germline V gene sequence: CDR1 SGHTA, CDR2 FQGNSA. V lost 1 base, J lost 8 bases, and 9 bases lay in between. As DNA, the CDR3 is TGTGCCAGCAGCTTAGGCTCTTCTTATGAGCAGTTCTTC. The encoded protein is CASSLGSSYEQFF. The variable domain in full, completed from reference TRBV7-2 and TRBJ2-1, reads GAGVSQSPSNKVTEKGKDVELRCDPISGHTALYWYRQSLGQGLEFLIYFQGNSAPDKSGLPSDRFSAERTGGSVSTLTIQRTQQEDSAVYLCASSLGSSYEQFFGPGTRLTVL.

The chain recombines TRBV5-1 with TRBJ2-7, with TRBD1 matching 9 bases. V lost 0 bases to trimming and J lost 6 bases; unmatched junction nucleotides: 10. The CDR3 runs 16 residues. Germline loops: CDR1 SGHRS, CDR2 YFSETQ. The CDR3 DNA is TGCGCCAGCAGCTTGGCTTCCGGGACAGGGCTGCGCGAGCAGTACTTC. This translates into CASSLASGTGLREQYF.

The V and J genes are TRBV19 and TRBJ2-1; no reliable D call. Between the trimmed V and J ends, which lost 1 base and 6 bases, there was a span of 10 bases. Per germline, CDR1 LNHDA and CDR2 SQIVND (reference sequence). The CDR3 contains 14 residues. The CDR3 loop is CASSIVKESNEQFF. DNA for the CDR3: TGTGCCAGTAGTATAGTGAAGGAATCCAATGAGCAGTTCTTC.

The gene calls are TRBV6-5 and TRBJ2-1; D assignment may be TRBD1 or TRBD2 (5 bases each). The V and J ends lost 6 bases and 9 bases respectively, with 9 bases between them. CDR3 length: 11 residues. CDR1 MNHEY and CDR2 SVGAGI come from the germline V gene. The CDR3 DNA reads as TGTGCCAGCAGGACGAGGGGTGAGCAGTTCTTC. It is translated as CASRTRGEQFF.

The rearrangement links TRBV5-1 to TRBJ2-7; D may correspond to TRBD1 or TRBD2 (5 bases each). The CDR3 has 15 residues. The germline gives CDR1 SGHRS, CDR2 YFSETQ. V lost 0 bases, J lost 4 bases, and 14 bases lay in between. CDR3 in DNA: TGCGCCAGCAGCTTGGCCGGGACCCAGGCTTACGAGCAGTACTTC. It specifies CASSLAGTQAYEQYF.

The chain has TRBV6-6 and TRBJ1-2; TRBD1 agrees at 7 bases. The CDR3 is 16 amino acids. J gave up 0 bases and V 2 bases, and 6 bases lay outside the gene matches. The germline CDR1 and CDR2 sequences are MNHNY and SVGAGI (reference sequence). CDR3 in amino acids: CASSYTRDSSNYGYTF. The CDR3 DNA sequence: TGTGCCAGCAGTTACACGCGGGACAGCTCTAACTATGGCTACACCTTC.

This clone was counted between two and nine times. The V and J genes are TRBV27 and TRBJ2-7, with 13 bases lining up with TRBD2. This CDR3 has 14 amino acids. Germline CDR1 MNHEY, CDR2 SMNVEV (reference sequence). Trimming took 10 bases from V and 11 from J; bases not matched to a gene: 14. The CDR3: CATAVGTSGTVEYF. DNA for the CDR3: TGTGCCACAGCAGTTGGGACTAGCGGGACTGTTGAGTACTTC.

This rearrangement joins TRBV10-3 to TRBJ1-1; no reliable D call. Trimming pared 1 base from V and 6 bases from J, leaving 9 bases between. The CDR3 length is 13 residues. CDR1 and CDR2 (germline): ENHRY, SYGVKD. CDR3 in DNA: TGTGCCATCAGTGAGTGGGAGGCTTCTGAAGCTTTCTTT. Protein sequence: CAISEWEASEAFF.